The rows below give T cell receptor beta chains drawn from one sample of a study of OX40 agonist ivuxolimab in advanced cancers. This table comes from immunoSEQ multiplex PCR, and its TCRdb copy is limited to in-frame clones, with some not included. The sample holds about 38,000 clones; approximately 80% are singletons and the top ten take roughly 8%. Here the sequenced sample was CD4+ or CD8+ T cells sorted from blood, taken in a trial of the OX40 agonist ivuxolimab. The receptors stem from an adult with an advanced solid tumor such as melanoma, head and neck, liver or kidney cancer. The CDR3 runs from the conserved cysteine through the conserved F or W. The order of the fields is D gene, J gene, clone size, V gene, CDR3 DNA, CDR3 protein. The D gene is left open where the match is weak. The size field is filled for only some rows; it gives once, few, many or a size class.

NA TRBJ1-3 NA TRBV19 TGTGCCAGTAGCTCCCCTGGAAACACCATATATTTT CASSSPGNTIYF
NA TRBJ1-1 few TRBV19 TGTGCCAGTAGTATCGCAGGGTTGAACACTGAAGCTTTCTTT CASSIAGLNTEAFF
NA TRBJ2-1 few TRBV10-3 TGTGCCATCAGTGAGTCTGGCGGGGCCGCTTCTGAGCAGTTCTTC CAISESGGAASEQFF
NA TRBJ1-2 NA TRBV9 TGTGCCAGCAGCTATGGGGAGTTCGATGGCTACACCTTC CASSYGEFDGYTF
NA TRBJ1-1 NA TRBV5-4 TGCGCCAGCAGCCAAATGAGGGACACTGAAGCTTTCTTT CASSQMRDTEAFF
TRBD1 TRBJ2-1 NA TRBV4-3 TGCGCCAGCAGCCAAGCTCACAGGGGAGAGGGTGAGCAGTTCTTC CASSQAHRGEGEQFF
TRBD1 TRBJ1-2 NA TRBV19 TGTGCCTCCCACCCGGGTCCAGACAGGGGAGGAAACTATGGCTACACCTTC CASHPGPDRGGNYGYTF
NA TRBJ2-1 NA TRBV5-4 TGTGCCAGCAGCTTGGCGCGGGCCGCCTACAATGAGCAGTTCTTC CASSLARAAYNEQFF
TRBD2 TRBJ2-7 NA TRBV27 TGTGCCAGCAGTTTGTTACCGGGACTAGACTACGAGCAGTACTTC CASSLLPGLDYEQYF
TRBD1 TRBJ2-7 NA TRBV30 TGTGCCTGGAGTTTCAACCTGGGACAGGGGGCCTACGAGCAGTACTTC CAWSFNLGQGAYEQYF
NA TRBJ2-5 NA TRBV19 TGTGCCAGTATCGGCAGTGAAGAGACCCAGTACTTC CASIGSEETQYF
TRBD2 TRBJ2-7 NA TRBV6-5 TGTGCCAGCAGCCTCGGACTAGCGCCCTCCTACGAGCAGTACTTC CASSLGLAPSYEQYF
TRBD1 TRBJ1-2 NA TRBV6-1 TGTGCCAGCAGTGTCGGGACAGTTCTTTACTATGGCTACACCTTC CASSVGTVLYYGYTF
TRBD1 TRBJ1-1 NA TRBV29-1 TGCAGCGTTGAAATGACAGGGCATTTGACAGCTTTCTTT CSVEMTGHLTAFF
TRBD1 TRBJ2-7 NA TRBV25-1 TGTGCCAGCAGTGTAGGGACAGAAGCCTACGAGCAGTACTTC CASSVGTEAYEQYF
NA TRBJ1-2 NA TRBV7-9 TGTGCCAGCAGCTCGTACTTAAACTATGGCTACACCTTC CASSSYLNYGYTF
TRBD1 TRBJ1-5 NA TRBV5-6 TGTGCCAGCAGCTTAACCAGGGGGGTTTATAGCAATCAGCCCCAGCATTTT CASSLTRGVYSNQPQHF
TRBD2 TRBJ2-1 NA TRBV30 TGTGCCTGGAGTTCCAGCGGGAGAGGGAAGTTCTTC CAWSSSGRGKFF
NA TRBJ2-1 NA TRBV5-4 TGTGCCAGCAGCCCGCAGGGCTACAATGAGCAGTTCTTC CASSPQGYNEQFF
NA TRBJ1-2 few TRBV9 TGTGCCAGCACCCTCCGAGAGAACTATGGCTACACCTTC CASTLRENYGYTF
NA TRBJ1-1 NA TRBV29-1 TGCAGCGTTTTATGGGACACTGAAGCTTTCTTT CSVLWDTEAFF
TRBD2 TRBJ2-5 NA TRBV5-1 TGCGCCAGCAGCTTGTCGGCTAGCGGGGGTCAAGAGACCCAGTACTTC CASSLSASGGQETQYF
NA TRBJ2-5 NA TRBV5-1 TGCGCCAGCAGCTTGGTTTCACAAGAGACCCAGTACTTC CASSLVSQETQYF
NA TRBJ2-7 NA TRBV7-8 TGTGCCAGCAGCTTAGGCCGCGAAACGCCCTACGAGCAGTACTTC CASSLGRETPYEQYF
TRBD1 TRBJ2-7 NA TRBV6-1 TGTGCCAGCAGTGAAGTCCCGGGACAGGGGTACGAGCAGTACTTC CASSEVPGQGYEQYF
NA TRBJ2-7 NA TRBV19 TGTGCCAGTAGTAGAACGGGACTGAACTACGAGCAGTACTTC CASSRTGLNYEQYF
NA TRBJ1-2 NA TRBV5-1 TGCGCCAGCAGCTTGGCCGGAGATACGCGGGGCTACACCTTC CASSLAGDTRGYTF
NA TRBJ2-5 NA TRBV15 TGTGCCACCAGCAGAGAGAGCAGGGAGGCAGCGATACAGTACTTC CATSRESREAAIQYF
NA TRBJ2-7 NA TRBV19 TGTGCCAGTAGTATGACAGGTTACGAGCAGTACTTC CASSMTGYEQYF
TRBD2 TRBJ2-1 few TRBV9 TGTGCCAGCAGCGTACAAGCGGGAGCTAGGAATGAGCAGTTCTTC CASSVQAGARNEQFF
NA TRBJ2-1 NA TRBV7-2 TGTGCCAGCAGCTTAGTTCCCGGCTACAATGAGCAGTTCTTC CASSLVPGYNEQFF
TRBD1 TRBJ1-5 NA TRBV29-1 TGCAGCGTTGACTCTGGGACAGGGAATCAGCCCCAGCATTTT CSVDSGTGNQPQHF
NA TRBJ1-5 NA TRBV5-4 TGTGCCAGCAGCTTGGGGGGTTCAGGCAATCAGCCCCAGCATTTT CASSLGGSGNQPQHF
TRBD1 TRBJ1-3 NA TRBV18 TGTGCCAGCTCACCGACCGGGACAGGGACTGGAAACACCATATATTTT CASSPTGTGTGNTIYF
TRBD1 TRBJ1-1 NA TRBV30 TGTGCCTGGAGCGCAACAGGGGGCACTGAAGCTTTCTTT CAWSATGGTEAFF
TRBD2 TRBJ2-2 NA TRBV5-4 TGTGCCAGCAGCTTGTTTTCAAGGAGGCGGGAGGGGCTGTTTTTT CASSLFSRRREGLFF
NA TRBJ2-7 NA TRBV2 TGTGCCAGCGCTTTAGGGGCCGGATCCTACGAGCAGTACTTC CASALGAGSYEQYF